This passage covers 13 T cell receptor beta chains from one sample sequenced in a study of T cell responses to AZD1222 COVID-19 vaccine. TCRdb's table, derived via immunoSEQ multiplex PCR, lists solely in-frame clones and lacks some. Among roughly 180,000 clones, approximately 94% were seen once, and the ten largest hold 1.6%. The source was peripheral blood, collected 28 days after the second AZD1222 dose. The receptors were sampled from an adult who received the AZD1222 COVID-19 vaccine.

The chain couples TRBV4-1 to TRBJ1-4; no definite D call. Trimming left V 1 base short and J 0 bases short, with 15 bases between. The germline V gene has CDR1 MGHRA and CDR2 YSYEKL. The length of the CDR3 is 18 residues. The chain's CDR3 is CASSQVNMGIATNEKLFF. The CDR3 DNA sequence: TGCGCCAGCAGCCAAGTTAACATGGGGATTGCAACTAATGAAAAACTGTTTTTT.

The chain joins TRBV21-1 to TRBJ2-3; no check of the table's D call, TRBD2, against the DNA was made. TRBV21-1 is shown as a pseudogene. This CDR3 region has 15 residues. Here the CDR3 DNA reads TGTGCCAGCAGCTCCCAGACTAGCGGCTTAGATACGCAGTATTTT. Residues: CASSSQTSGLDTQYF.

The V and J genes are TRBV6-5 and TRBJ2-7; 8 bases fit TRBD2. From germline, CDR1 is MNHEY and CDR2 SVGAGI. This CDR3 has 12 amino acids. The J segment lost 5 bases and the V segment lost 5 bases, leaving 2 bases of the junction unmatched. This CDR3 is CASSRAGDEQYF. As DNA, the CDR3 is TGTGCCAGCAGTAGAGCGGGAGACGAGCAGTACTTC.

This rearrangement joins TRBV13 to TRBJ1-2, with D possibly TRBD1 on 6 matching bases. V shed 1 base and J shed 13 bases, with 22 bases lying between them. The CDR3 consists of 15 residues. In germline, CDR1 is PRHDT, CDR2 FYEKMQ (reference sequence). The CDR3 region is CASSLETGVPWLSTF. For the CDR3, the DNA is TGTGCCAGCAGCTTAGAGACAGGAGTCCCTTGGCTTAGCACCTTC.

Regarding this clone: Other DNA sequences from this sample encode an identical CDR3 as well. The chain joins TRBV12-3 or TRBV12-4 to TRBJ1-1, with D perhaps matching TRBD1 (5 bases). The CDR3 extends over 13 amino acids. Trimming left V 3 bases short and J 1 base short, with 6 bases between. CDR3 amino acids: CASSLTENTEAFF. The CDR3, as DNA: TGTGCCAGCAGTTTGACAGAGAACACTGAAGCTTTCTTT.

The chain employs TRBV6-6 and TRBJ1-1; D unresolved. Germline lookup yields CDR1 MNHNY and CDR2 SVGAGI (reference sequence). The CDR3 is 14 residues long. V lost 0 bases, J lost 5 bases, and 10 bases lay in between. The CDR3 DNA reads TGTGCCAGCAGTTACTCGGCCCAAGCAACTGAAGCTTTCTTT. Protein product: CASSYSAQATEAFF.

This clone came up a few times. The chain employs TRBV7-9 and TRBJ1-6; D perhaps matches TRBD1 (6 bases). The CDR3 runs to 17 residues. The germline V gene encodes CDR1 SEHNR and CDR2 FQNEAQ (reference sequence). V lost 5 bases and J lost 10, with 24 bases in between. CDR3 bases: TGTGCCAGCAGCCCCCCGTGGGATCAGGGGATTGGGTCACCCCTCCACTTT. Encoded protein: CASSPPWDQGIGSPLHF.

To note about this clone: The same CDR3 can be traced to other DNA sequences in this sample. The CDR3 here is CASSYGRSGNTIYF. CDR3 DNA sequence: TGTGCCAGCAGTTACGGACGTTCTGGAAACACCATATATTTT. This sequence joins TRBV6-5 and TRBJ1-3; no firm D call. This CDR3 has 14 amino acids. From germline, CDR1 is MNHEY and CDR2 SVGAGI. V dropped 2 bases and J dropped 1 base, with 6 bases sitting between them.

The chain joins TRBV2 to TRBJ1-2; D gene ambiguous. V was clipped by 6 bases and J by 3 bases, with 14 bases between them. Germline V gene data show CDR1 as SNHLY and CDR2 as FYNNEI. The CDR3 runs to 14 residues. CDR3 DNA sequence: TGTGCCAGCAGCTATAGGGCCGTGGACTATGGCTACACCTTC. It translates to CASSYRAVDYGYTF.

This rearrangement joins TRBV5-1 to TRBJ1-3; no definite D call. Germline CDR1 reads SGHRS; CDR2 reads YFSETQ. This CDR3 is built from 15 residues. V shed 2 bases and J shed 0 bases, with 9 bases lying between them. Here the CDR3 reads CASSFNLASGNTIYF. The CDR3 DNA reads as TGCGCCAGCAGCTTTAACCTGGCCTCTGGAAACACCATATATTTT.

The V and J genes are TRBV6-1 and TRBJ1-2; no firm D call. CDR1 MNHNS and CDR2 SASEGT come from the germline V gene. V was clipped by 1 base and J by 8 bases, with 5 bases between them. This CDR3 has 11 residues. The CDR3 DNA reads TGTGCCAGCAGTGAAGTGAGCGGCTACACCTTC. Amino acids: CASSEVSGYTF.

The rearrangement links TRBV5-4 to TRBJ1-1; D is unclear. Trimming took off 4 bases at V and 1 base at J, with 11 bases between the two ends. Per the germline V gene, CDR1 is SGHNT and CDR2 is YYREEE (reference sequence). CDR3 length: 14 amino acids. The CDR3 DNA follows: TGTGCCAGCAGCCCACGAGGGCGGAACACTGAAGCTTTCTTT. This encodes CASSPRGRNTEAFF.

The chain recombines TRBV3-1 (or the pseudogene TRBV3-2) with TRBJ1-2; D is unresolved. The CDR3 is 14 residues long. Between the trimmed V and J ends, which lost 7 bases and 0 bases, there was a span of 12 bases. Germline lookup yields CDR1 LGHDT and CDR2 YNNKEL (reference sequence). In DNA form, the CDR3 reads TGTGCCAGCACTCCAGGCGGCACTAACTATGGCTACACCTTC. Translation gives CASTPGGTNYGYTF.